This TCR beta chain was found in a study of shared clonotypes between healthy human individuals. Study as a whole: The donors, a couple of women and a few men, were aged 18 to 49.

Partitioning of CD4+ cells yielded a CD45RA+ naive subset and a CD45RA-negative memory subset. Study-level results: In general, naive subsets displayed greater estimated richness than memory subsets did.

As to this clone: Its target is unknown.

This CDR3 has 16 amino acids. J gave up 6 bases and V 6 bases, and 13 bases lay outside the gene matches. Germline V gives CDR1 MDHEN, CDR2 SYDVKM. Profiling relied on immunoSEQ multiplex PCR, and the TCRdb table lists in-frame clones only, not all of them. The repertoire holds around 700,000 clones, around 74% seen once, with approximately 1.6% in the top ten. The V and J genes are TRBV28 and TRBJ2-2; 7 bases map to TRBD1. The source of this sequence is a woman aged 30 to 39 in good health. The sample was memory CD4+ T cells sorted from blood. Regarding subset: CD45RA-negative fraction. CDR3 nucleotide sequence: TGTGCCAGCAGACGCACAGGGGCGGCGGTTGCCGGGGAGCTGTTTTTT. It yields the protein CASRRTGAAVAGELFF.